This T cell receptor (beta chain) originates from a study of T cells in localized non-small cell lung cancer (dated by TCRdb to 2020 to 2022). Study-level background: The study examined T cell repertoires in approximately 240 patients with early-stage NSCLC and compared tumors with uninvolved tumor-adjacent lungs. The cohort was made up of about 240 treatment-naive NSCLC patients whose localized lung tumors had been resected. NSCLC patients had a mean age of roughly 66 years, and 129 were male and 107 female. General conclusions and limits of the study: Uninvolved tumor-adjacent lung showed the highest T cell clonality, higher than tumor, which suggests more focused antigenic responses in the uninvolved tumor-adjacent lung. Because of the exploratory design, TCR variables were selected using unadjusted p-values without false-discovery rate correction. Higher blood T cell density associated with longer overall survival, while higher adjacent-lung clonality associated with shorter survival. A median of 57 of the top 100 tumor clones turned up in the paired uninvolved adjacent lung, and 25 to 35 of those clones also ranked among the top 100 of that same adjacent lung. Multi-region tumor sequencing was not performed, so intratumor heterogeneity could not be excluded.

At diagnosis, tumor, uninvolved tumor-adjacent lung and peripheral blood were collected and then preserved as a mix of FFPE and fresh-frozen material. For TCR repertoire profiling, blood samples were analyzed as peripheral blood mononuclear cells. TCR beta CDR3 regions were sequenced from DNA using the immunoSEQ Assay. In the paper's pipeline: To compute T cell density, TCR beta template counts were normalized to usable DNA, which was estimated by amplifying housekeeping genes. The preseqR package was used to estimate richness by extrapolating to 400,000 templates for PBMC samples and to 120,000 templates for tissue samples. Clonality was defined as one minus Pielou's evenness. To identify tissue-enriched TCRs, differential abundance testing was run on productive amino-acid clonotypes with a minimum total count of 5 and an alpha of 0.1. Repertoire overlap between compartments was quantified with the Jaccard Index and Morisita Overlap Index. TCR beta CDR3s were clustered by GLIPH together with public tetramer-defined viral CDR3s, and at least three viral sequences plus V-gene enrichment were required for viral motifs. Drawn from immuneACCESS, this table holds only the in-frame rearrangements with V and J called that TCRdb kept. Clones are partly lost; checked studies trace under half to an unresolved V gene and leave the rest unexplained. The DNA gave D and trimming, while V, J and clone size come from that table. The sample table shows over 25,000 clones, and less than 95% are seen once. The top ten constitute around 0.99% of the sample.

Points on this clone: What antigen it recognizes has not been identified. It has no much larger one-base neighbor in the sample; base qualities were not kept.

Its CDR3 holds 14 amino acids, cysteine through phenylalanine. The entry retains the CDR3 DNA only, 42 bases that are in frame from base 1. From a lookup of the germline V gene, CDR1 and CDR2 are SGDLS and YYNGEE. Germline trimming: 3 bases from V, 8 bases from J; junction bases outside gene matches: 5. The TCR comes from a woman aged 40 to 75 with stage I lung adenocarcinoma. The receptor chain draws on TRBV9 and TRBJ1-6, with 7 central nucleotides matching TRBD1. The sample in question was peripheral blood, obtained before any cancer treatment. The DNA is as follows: TGTGCCAGCAGCGCGACAGGGAGGGATTCACCCCTCCACTTT. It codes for CASSATGRDSPLHF.